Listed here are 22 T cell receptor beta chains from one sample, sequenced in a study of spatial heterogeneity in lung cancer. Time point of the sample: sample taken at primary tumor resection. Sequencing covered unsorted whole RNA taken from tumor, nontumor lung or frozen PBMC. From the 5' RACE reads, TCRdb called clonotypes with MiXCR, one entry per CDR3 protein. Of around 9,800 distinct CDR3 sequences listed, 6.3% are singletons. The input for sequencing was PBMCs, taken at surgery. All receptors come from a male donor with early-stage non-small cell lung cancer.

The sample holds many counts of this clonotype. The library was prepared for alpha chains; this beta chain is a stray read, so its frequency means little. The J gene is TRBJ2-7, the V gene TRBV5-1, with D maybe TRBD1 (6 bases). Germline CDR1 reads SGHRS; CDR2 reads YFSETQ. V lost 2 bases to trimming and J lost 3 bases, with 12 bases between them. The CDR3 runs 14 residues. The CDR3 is CASSFGTFYYEQYF. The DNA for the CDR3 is TGCGCCAGCAGCTTCGGGACATTTTACTACGAGCAGTACTTC.

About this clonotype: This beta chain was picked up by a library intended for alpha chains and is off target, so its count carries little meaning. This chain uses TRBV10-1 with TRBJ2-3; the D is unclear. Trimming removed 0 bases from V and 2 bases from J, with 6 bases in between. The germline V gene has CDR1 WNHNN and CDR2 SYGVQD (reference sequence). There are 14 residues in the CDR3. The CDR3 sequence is CASSESRITDTQYF. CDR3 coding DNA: TGCGCCAGCAGTGAGTCGCGCATCACAGATACGCAGTATTTT.

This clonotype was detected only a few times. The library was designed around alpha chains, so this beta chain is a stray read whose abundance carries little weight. CDR3 nucleotides: TGCAGTGCCCCCGCTAGCGGGAGGGCCGGGGAGCTGTTTTTT. It specifies CSAPASGRAGELFF. The chain joins TRBV20-1 to TRBJ2-2, with 12 bases matching TRBD2. V lost 6 bases and J lost 6; bases outside the gene matches: 5. This CDR3 is built from 14 residues. CDR1 DFQATT and CDR2 SNEGSKA come from the germline V gene (reference sequence).

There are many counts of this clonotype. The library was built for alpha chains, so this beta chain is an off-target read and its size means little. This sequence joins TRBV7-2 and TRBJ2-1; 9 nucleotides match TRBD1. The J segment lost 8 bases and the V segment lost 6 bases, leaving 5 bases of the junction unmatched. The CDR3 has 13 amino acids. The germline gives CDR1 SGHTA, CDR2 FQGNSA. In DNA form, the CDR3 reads TGTGCCAGCAGGCCTACAGGGGGCCATGAGCAGTTCTTC. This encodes CASRPTGGHEQFF.

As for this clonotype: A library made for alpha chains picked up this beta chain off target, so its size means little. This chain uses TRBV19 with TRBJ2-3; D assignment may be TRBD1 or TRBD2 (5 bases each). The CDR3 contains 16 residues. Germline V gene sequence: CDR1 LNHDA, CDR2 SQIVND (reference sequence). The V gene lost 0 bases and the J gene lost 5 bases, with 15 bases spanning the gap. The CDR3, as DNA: TGTGCCAGTAGTATAGATCAAACAGGACTGATAGATACGCAGTATTTT. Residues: CASSIDQTGLIDTQYF. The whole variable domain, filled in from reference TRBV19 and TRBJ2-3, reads DGGITQSPKYLFRKEGQNVTLSCEQNLNHDAMYWYRQDPGQGLRLIYYSQIVNDFQKGDIAEGYSVSREKKESFPLTVTSAQKNPTAFYLCASSIDQTGLIDTQYFGPGTRLTVL.

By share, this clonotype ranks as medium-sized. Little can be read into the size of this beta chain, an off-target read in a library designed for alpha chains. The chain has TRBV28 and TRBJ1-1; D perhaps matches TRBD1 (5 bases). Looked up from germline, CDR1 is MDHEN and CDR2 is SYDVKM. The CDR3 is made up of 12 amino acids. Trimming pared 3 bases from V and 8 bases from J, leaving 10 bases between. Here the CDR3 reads CASSFQGTEAFF. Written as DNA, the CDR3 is TGTGCCAGCAGTTTCCAGGGAACGGAAGCTTTCTTT.

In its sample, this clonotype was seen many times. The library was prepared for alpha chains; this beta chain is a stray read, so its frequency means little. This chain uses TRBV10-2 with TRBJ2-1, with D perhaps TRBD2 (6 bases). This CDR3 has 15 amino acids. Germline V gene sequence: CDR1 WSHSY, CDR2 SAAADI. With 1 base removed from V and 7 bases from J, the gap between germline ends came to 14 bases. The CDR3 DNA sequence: TGCGCCAGCAGTGAGTGGAGGGGACCTACAAATGAGCAGTTCTTC. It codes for CASSEWRGPTNEQFF.

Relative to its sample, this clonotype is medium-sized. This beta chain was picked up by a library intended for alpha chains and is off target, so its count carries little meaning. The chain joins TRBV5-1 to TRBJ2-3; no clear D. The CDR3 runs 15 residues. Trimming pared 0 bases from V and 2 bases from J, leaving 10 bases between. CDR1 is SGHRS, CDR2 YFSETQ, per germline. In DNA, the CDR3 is TGCGCCAGCAGCTTGGAGGGCGGAGACACAGATACGCAGTATTTT. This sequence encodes CASSLEGGDTDTQYF. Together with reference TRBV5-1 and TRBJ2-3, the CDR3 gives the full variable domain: KAGVTQTPRYLIKTRGQQVTLSCSPISGHRSVSWYQQTPGQGLQFLFEYFSETQRNKGNFPGRFSGRQFSNSRSEMNVSTLELGDSALYLCASSLEGGDTDTQYFGPGTRLTVL.

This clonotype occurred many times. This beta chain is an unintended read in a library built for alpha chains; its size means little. CDR3 region: CASSARTSGESNTGELFF. For the CDR3, the DNA is TGTGCCAGCAGCGCCCGGACTAGCGGGGAATCGAACACCGGGGAGCTGTTTTTT. The rearrangement joins TRBV9 to TRBJ2-2; 12 bases map to TRBD2. Germline assignment: CDR1 SGDLS and CDR2 YYNGEE. The J segment lost 0 bases and the V segment lost 3 bases, leaving 6 bases of the junction unmatched. This CDR3 is 18 amino acids long.

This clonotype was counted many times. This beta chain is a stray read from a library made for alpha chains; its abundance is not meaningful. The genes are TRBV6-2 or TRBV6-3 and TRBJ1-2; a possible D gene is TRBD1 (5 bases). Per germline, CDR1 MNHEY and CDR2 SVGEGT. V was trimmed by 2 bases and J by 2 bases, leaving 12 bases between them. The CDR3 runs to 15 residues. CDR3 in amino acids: CASSYAQELNYGYTF. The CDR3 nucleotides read TGTGCCAGCAGTTACGCACAGGAGCTAAACTATGGCTACACCTTC.

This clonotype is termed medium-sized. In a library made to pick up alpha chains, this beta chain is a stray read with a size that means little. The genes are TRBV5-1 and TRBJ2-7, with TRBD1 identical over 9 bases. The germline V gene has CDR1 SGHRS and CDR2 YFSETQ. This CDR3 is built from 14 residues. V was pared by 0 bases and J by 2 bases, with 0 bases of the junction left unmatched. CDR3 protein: CASSLGTGAYEQYF. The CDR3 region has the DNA TGCGCCAGCAGCTTGGGGACAGGGGCCTACGAGCAGTACTTC.

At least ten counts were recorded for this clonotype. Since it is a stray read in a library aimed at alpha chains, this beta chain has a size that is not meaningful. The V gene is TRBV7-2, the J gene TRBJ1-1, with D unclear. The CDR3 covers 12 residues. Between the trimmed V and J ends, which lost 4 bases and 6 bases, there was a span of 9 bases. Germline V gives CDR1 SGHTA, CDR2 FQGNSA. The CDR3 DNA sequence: TGTGCCAGCAGCTCACGAGGAGCTGAAGCTTTCTTT. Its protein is CASSSRGAEAFF. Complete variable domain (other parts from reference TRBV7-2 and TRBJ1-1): GAGVSQSPSNKVTEKGKDVELRCDPISGHTALYWYRQSLGQGLEFLIYFQGNSAPDKSGLPSDRFSAERTGGSVSTLTIQRTQQEDSAVYLCASSSRGAEAFFGQGTRLTVV.

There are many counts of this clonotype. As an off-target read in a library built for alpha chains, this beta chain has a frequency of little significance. CDR3 sequence reads: CASSLQGQGEAFF. The CDR3 DNA reads as TGTGCCAGCAGTTTGCAGGGGCAAGGTGAAGCTTTCTTT. The rearrangement uses TRBV28 and TRBJ1-1, with a possible D match to TRBD1 (6 bases). The germline V and J ends were trimmed by 3 bases and 7 bases, with 12 bases remaining between them. Germline V CDR1 and CDR2: MDHEN, SYDVKM. The CDR3 has 13 amino acids.

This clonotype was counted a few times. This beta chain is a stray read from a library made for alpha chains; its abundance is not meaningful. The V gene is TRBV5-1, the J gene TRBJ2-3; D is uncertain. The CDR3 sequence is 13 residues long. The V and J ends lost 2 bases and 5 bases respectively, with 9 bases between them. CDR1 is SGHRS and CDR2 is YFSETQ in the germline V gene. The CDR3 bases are TGCGCCAGCAGCTTAATGGGCCAAGATACGCAGTATTTT. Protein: CASSLMGQDTQYF.

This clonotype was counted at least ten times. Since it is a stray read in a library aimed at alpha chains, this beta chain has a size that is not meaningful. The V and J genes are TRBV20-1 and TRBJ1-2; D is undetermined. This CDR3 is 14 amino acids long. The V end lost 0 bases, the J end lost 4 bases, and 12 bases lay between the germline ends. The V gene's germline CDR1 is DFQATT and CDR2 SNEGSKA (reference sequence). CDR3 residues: CSARDVNNRYGYTF. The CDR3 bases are TGCAGTGCTAGAGATGTGAATAACCGCTATGGCTACACCTTC.

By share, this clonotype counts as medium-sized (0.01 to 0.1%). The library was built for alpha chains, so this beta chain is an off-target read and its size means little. CDR3 loop: CSVEDWTSGQGVSGELFF. CDR3 sequence (DNA): TGCAGCGTTGAAGATTGGACTTCAGGACAGGGGGTGAGCGGGGAGCTGTTTTTT. This chain uses TRBV29-1 with TRBJ2-2, with 10 nucleotides matching TRBD1. CDR1 is SQVTM, CDR2 ANQGSEA, per germline. This CDR3 comprises 18 residues. V shed 0 bases, J shed 7 bases, and the junction held 14 bases outside the gene matches.

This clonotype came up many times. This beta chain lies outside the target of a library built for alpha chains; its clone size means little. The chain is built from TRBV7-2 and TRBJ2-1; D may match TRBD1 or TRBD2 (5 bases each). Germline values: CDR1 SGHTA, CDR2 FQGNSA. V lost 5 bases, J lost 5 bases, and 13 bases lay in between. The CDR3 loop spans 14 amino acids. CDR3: CASSPRDRNNEQFF. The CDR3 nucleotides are TGTGCCAGCAGCCCCCGGGACCGCAACAATGAGCAGTTCTTC. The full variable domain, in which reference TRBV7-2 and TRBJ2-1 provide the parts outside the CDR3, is GAGVSQSPSNKVTEKGKDVELRCDPISGHTALYWYRQSLGQGLEFLIYFQGNSAPDKSGLPSDRFSAERTGGSVSTLTIQRTQQEDSAVYLCASSPRDRNNEQFFGPGTRLTVL.

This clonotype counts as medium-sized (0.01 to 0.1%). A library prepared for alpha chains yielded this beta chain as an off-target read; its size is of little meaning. For the CDR3, the DNA is TGTGCCAGCAGTTCAGGACAGAGTGCTTCACCCCTCCACTTT. Translating gives CASSSGQSASPLHF. This chain links TRBV27 with TRBJ1-6, with D perhaps TRBD1 (6 bases). Trimming stripped 4 bases from V and 9 bases from J, with 13 bases between. The CDR3 is 14 amino acids. Germline-derived CDR1 and CDR2 are MNHEY and SMNVEV (reference sequence).

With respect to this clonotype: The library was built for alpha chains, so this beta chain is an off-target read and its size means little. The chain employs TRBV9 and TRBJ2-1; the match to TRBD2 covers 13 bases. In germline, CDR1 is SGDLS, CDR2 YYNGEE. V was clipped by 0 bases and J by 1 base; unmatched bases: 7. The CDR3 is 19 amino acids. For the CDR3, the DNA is TGTGCCAGCAGCGTAGGCGGGACTAGCGGGGTGCGGTCCTACAATGAGCAGTTCTTC. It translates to CASSVGGTSGVRSYNEQFF.

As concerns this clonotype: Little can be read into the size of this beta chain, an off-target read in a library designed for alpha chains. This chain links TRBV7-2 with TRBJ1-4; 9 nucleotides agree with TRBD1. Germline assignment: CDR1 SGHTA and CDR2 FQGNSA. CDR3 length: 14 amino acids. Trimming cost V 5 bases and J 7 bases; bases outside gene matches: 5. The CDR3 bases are TGTGCCAGCAGCGAAGACAGGGGGAGTGAAAAACTGTTTTTT. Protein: CASSEDRGSEKLFF.

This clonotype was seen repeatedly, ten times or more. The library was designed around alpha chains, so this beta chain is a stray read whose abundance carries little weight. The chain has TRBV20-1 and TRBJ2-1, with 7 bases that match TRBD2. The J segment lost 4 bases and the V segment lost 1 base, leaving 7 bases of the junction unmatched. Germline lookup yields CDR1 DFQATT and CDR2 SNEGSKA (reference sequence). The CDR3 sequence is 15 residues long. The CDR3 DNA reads TGCAGTGCTAGAGGCCCAGCGGGAAAATACAATGAGCAGTTCTTC. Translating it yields CSARGPAGKYNEQFF.

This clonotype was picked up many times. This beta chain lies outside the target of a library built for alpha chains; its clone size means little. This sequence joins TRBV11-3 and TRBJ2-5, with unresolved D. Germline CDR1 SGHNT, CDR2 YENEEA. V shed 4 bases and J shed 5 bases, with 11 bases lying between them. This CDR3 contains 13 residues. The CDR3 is CASSSGNGETQYF. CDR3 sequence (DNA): TGTGCCAGCAGCTCTGGTAACGGGGAGACCCAGTACTTC.